This section outlines one T cell receptor (beta chain) sequence together with its context. The antigen is not known. The sample belongs to a study of T cell responses to AZD1222 COVID-19 vaccine. Study-wide results and limits: Repertoire collection took place solely once the T cell response had peaked. White British donors predominated, females outnumbered males, and clonal diversity was possibly underestimated.

Generated by immunoSEQ multiplex PCR, the TCRdb table keeps only in-frame clones and is missing some. The sample records under 200,000 clones, around 94% being singletons. The source was peripheral blood, collected on day 0 of AZD1222 vaccination. The sequence derives from an adult in good health.

The CDR3 is CASSRGFRDRVAGELFF. CDR3 DNA sequence: TGTGCCAGCAGTCGAGGGTTCCGGGACAGGGTCGCCGGGGAGCTGTTTTTT. The chain uses TRBV7-2 and TRBJ2-2; 9 bases match TRBD1. The CDR3 covers 17 residues. Germline V gene lookup returns CDR1 SGHTA and CDR2 FQGNSA. V dropped 6 bases and J dropped 6; count of bases not matched to a gene: 14.